The 8 T cell receptor beta chains reported below all come from one sample, sequenced in a study of CD8+CD57+ T cells in acquired aplastic anemia. An expansion of CD8+CD57+ cells by flow cytometry had been shown in patients chosen for sequencing. Genomic DNA, the template, was used for profiling of the TCR beta VDJ and CDR3. TCRdb processed the reads anew with MiXCR; each CDR3 protein has one entry. The table lists about 200,000 distinct CDR3 sequences, roughly two thirds of them singletons. Sequencing was carried out using sorted CD4+, CD8+, or CD8+CD57+ T cells (not recorded which) from PBMCs. All receptors derive from a human donor with aplastic anemia.

The chain couples TRBV9 to TRBJ2-1, with 8 bases that match TRBD2. This CDR3 is 14 amino acids long. Germline V gene lookup returns CDR1 SGDLS and CDR2 YYNGEE. V lost 5 bases and J lost 8; bases outside the gene matches: 9. DNA of the CDR3: TGTGCCAGCAGTTACGTAGGCGGGGGGTATGAGCAGTTCTTC. Protein product: CASSYVGGGYEQFF.

The table lists this clonotype with a few counts. The chain has TRBV15 and TRBJ2-1; weak D call: TRBD2 (6 bases). The V end lost 5 bases, the J end lost 5 bases, and 10 bases lay between the germline ends. The germline gives CDR1 LNHNV, CDR2 YYDKDF (reference sequence). This CDR3 comprises 13 residues. As DNA, the CDR3 is TGTGCCACCAGCGTTAGCGGAAACAATGAGCAGTTCTTC. Amino acids: CATSVSGNNEQFF.

This rearrangement joins TRBV2 to TRBJ1-5; D remains unclear. CDR1 is SNHLY, CDR2 FYNNEI, per germline. Trimming shortened V by 5 bases and J by 1 base, and 6 bases separated the two germline ends. The CDR3 loop spans 13 amino acids. CDR3 in amino acids: CASSLSSNQPQHF. CDR3 nucleotide sequence: TGTGCCAGCAGTTTATCGAGCAATCAGCCCCAGCATTTT.

The V and J genes are TRBV7-2 and TRBJ2-3; TRBD1 aligns across 9 bases. The CDR3 length is 17 residues. Germline V lookup: CDR1 SGHTA, CDR2 FQGNSA. V lost 1 base and J lost 0; bases outside the gene matches: 5. The CDR3 reads CASSLGSGTGSTDTQYF. In DNA form, the CDR3 reads TGTGCCAGCAGCTTAGGGTCCGGGACAGGGAGCACAGATACGCAGTATTTT.

As to this clonotype: The junction does not match germline at one end; this may be a read error. The V gene is TRBV7-2, the J gene TRBJ2-2, with D possibly TRBD2 on 5 matching bases. CDR1 and CDR2 (germline): SGHTA, FQGNSA. The CDR3 spans 14 residues. CDR3 sequence (DNA): TGTGCCAGCAGCTTCAGTCTGAACACCGGGGAGCTGTCTTTT. It encodes CASSFSLNTGELSF.

J is TRBJ1-5 and V is TRBV20-1; 8 nucleotides match TRBD1. V shed 2 bases, J shed 1 base, and the junction held 4 bases outside the gene matches. This CDR3 region has 15 residues. Germline loops: CDR1 DFQATT, CDR2 SNEGSKA (reference sequence). As DNA, the CDR3 is TGCAGTGCTAGATCGGACAGGGTCAGCAATCAGCCCCAGCATTTT. Translating gives CSARSDRVSNQPQHF.

The chain carries TRBV11-2 and TRBJ2-7, with D perhaps matching TRBD2 (5 bases). Germline CDR1 is SGHAT and CDR2 is FQNNGV. Trimming stripped 5 bases from V and 2 bases from J, with 10 bases between. There are 13 residues in the CDR3. The CDR3 reads CASSQELAYEQYF. The CDR3 nucleotides are TGTGCCAGCAGCCAAGAACTAGCCTACGAGCAGTACTTC.

The chain couples TRBV10-3 to TRBJ1-5; D is unresolved. The CDR3 has 14 amino acids. CDR1 is ENHRY, CDR2 SYGVKD, per germline. The V end lost 0 bases, the J end lost 4 bases, and 7 bases lay between the germline ends. CDR3 amino acids: CAISESGDNQPQHF. In nucleotides, the CDR3 is TGTGCCATCAGTGAGTCTGGGGATAATCAGCCCCAGCATTTT.